The rows below give T cell receptor beta chains drawn from one sample of a study of cytomegalovirus exposure and HLA in healthy donors. Measured with immunoSEQ multiplex PCR; TCRdb has only the in-frame clones, and not every one. The repertoire holds 150,000 to 190,000 clones, with roughly four fifths as singletons. The sequenced sample was PBMCs. These receptors came from a man younger than 30 in good health and CMV-seronegative. Each CDR3 is given with its conserved first and last residue. The D gene is left open where the match is weak. Clone size is not always given. Where it is, it says once, few, many or a class for expanded clones.

TRBJ2-7,TRBV5-1,15,NA,TRBD2,TGCGCCAGCAGCGAGACTAGCGGGAGCACCTACGAGCAGTACTTC,CASSETSGSTYEQYF
TRBJ2-1,TRBV7-9,18,NA,TRBD2,TGTGCCAGCAGCTTAATTCCCGGGACTAGCGGAGGGAGGTATGAGCAGTTCTTC,CASSLIPGTSGGRYEQFF
TRBJ2-7,TRBV27,14,NA,TRBD1,TGTGCCAGTGCCTTAGGGGACAGGGGGAGCGAGCAGTACTTC,CASALGDRGSEQYF
TRBJ2-2,TRBV19,15,once,TRBD1,TGTGCCAGTTCCTCGGGACAGGTACACACCGGGGAGCTGTTTTTT,CASSSGQVHTGELFF
TRBJ2-3,TRBV6-4,15,NA,TRBD2,TGTGCCAGCAGCCCACTAGCGGGAGAGGCAGATACGCAGTATTTT,CASSPLAGEADTQYF
TRBJ2-3,TRBV6-4,15,few,NA,TGTGCCAGCAGTGACAAGGGCGGGACAGCAGATACGCAGTATTTT,CASSDKGGTADTQYF
TRBJ1-1,TRBV9,12,NA,TRBD1,TGTGCCAGCAGGGGGACAGGGCGTGAAGCTTTCTTT,CASRGTGREAFF
TRBJ2-6,TRBV5-6,18,NA,TRBD1,TGTGCCAGCAGCTTCCTCACAGGGGTCGGCTCTGGGGCCAACGTCCTGACTTTC,CASSFLTGVGSGANVLTF
TRBJ2-7,TRBV7-2,15,NA,TRBD2,TGTGCCAGCAGCGATAGCGGGAGAACCGACTACGAGCAGTACTTC,CASSDSGRTDYEQYF
TRBJ2-7,TRBV6-5,14,NA,NA,TGTGCCAGCAGTTACTCTCCGAGTCACCGCGAGCAGTACTTC,CASSYSPSHREQYF
TRBJ2-7,TRBV4-1,16,NA,TRBD2,TGCGCCAGCAGCCAACTCCAGCGGGGAGGGGAATTTGGGCAGTACTTC,CASSQLQRGGEFGQYF
TRBJ2-7,TRBV5-1,15,once,TRBD2,TGCGCCAGCAGCCTCACTAGCGGGAGTCCCTACGAGCAGTACTTC,CASSLTSGSPYEQYF
TRBJ2-7,TRBV30,13,once,TRBD2,TGTGCCTGGAGTCGGGGGGAGCTCTACGAGCAGTACTTC,CAWSRGELYEQYF
TRBJ2-7,TRBV19,14,NA,TRBD2,TGTGCCAGTAGTCTCGGACTAGCCGACTACGAGCAGTACTTC,CASSLGLADYEQYF
TRBJ2-3,TRBV7-2,13,NA,NA,TGTGCCAGCACCGGTCGCATATCAGATACGCAGTATTTT,CASTGRISDTQYF
TRBJ2-3,TRBV6-8,17,NA,NA,TGTGCCAGCAGTTACCCCAGGATTCCTTCGTTCACAGATACGCAGTATTTT,CASSYPRIPSFTDTQYF
TRBJ1-5,TRBV19,16,NA,NA,TGTGCCAGTAGTATGGCGCCAGGTGATAGCAATCAGCCCCAGCATTTT,CASSMAPGDSNQPQHF
TRBJ1-2,TRBV7-2,14,NA,NA,TGTGCCAGCAGCCCCCCGGGGGTGGGGTCCGGCTACACCTTC,CASSPPGVGSGYTF
TRBJ1-1,TRBV7-2,13,few,TRBD1,TGTGCCAGCAGCACAGGGGTGGGGACTGAAGCTTTCTTT,CASSTGVGTEAFF
TRBJ2-7,TRBV18,11,NA,NA,TGTGCCAGCTCACCCGGGGAAGAGCAGTACTTC,CASSPGEEQYF
TRBJ2-7,TRBV5-1,16,NA,TRBD2,TGCGCCAGCAGCTTGGCCACGAGGGAGGGCTCTTACGAGCAGTACTTC,CASSLATREGSYEQYF
TRBJ1-3,TRBV18,14,NA,TRBD1,TGTGCCAGCTCCCCGGACAGGCCTGGAAACACCATATATTTT,CASSPDRPGNTIYF
TRBJ2-3,TRBV10-3,16,NA,TRBD2,TGTGCCGCCAGGGCAGGGGGACTAGCGGACACAGATACGCAGTATTTT,CAARAGGLADTDTQYF
TRBJ2-1,TRBV6-5,15,once,TRBD2,TGTGCCAGCAGTGCCGGGACTAGCGGACACAATGAGCAGTTCTTC,CASSAGTSGHNEQFF
TRBJ2-2,TRBV30,13,NA,TRBD2,TGTGCCTCACAGCGGGGAGGGACCGGGGAGCTGTTTTTT,CASQRGGTGELFF
TRBJ2-5,TRBV9,14,NA,TRBD2,TGTGCCAGCAGCACATCTAGCGGGCAAGAGACCCAGTACTTC,CASSTSSGQETQYF
TRBJ1-1,TRBV28,14,NA,NA,TGTGCCAGCAGTTTTTCTGGGGGGACGACTGAAGCTTTCTTT,CASSFSGGTTEAFF
TRBJ2-3,TRBV29-1,13,NA,NA,TGCAGCGTTGGTGGCAGACACACAGATACGCAGTATTTT,CSVGGRHTDTQYF
TRBJ2-2,TRBV30,14,NA,TRBD2,TGTGCCTGGAGAAGCGGGGTGGACACCGGGGAGCTGTTTTTT,CAWRSGVDTGELFF
TRBJ1-5,TRBV7-9,15,NA,TRBD1,TGTGCCAGCAGCCCATCCGGGACAGGAGATCAGCCCCAGCATTTT,CASSPSGTGDQPQHF
TRBJ2-7,TRBV25-1,15,NA,NA,TGTGCCAGCAGCCCGAAGGGTGGGGGCCGCCACGAGCAGTACTTC,CASSPKGGGRHEQYF
TRBJ2-5,TRBV4-3,15,NA,TRBD1,TGCGCCAGCAGCCAGGGACAGGGGATGAAAGAGACCCAGTACTTC,CASSQGQGMKETQYF
TRBJ2-1,TRBV11-3,16,NA,TRBD2,TGTGCCAGCAGCTTTCTCGCTAGCGGGCCTTACAATGAGCAGTTCTTC,CASSFLASGPYNEQFF
TRBJ1-1,TRBV21-1,12,NA,NA,TGTGCCAGCAGCAAAGGGAGGGTTGAAGCTTTCTTT,CASSKGRVEAFF
TRBJ2-1,TRBV10-1,15,NA,NA,TGCGCCAGCAGTGAGTCGTCTAACCGGTACAATGAGCAGTTCTTC,CASSESSNRYNEQFF
TRBJ2-7,TRBV28,12,NA,NA,TGTGCCAGCAACCAACTCCCCTACGAGCAGTACTTC,CASNQLPYEQYF
TRBJ1-3,TRBV21-1,14,few,NA,TGTGCCAGCAGCACCGGGACAGCTGGAAACACCATATATTTT,CASSTGTAGNTIYF
TRBJ1-4,TRBV21-1,14,NA,NA,TGTGCCAGCAGCCAGTGGGACAGCTATGAAAAACTGTTTTTT,CASSQWDSYEKLFF
TRBJ1-5,TRBV19,15,NA,NA,TGTGCCAGTAGTCCCGCGGCGCAGAGCAATCAGCCCCAGCATTTT,CASSPAAQSNQPQHF
TRBJ2-2,TRBV5-1,15,NA,TRBD2,TGCGCCAGCAGCGGGACTAGCGGATACACCGGGGAGCTGTTTTTT,CASSGTSGYTGELFF
TRBJ2-1,TRBV10-1,14,NA,TRBD2,TGCGCCAGCAGTGAGGTTAGCGGGATCAATGAGCAGTTCTTC,CASSEVSGINEQFF